This record concerns one TCR beta chain sequence. Antigen specificity is unknown. The source of the sample is a study of T cell responses to AZD1222 COVID-19 vaccine. Study findings and constraints: Across the whole spike, CD4 TCRs peaked at regions 160-218 and 743-854. Once two AZD1222 doses were given, Spike-specific TCR breadth and depth went up.

Libraries were prepared by immunoSEQ multiplex PCR; TCRdb keeps only in-frame clonotypes and omits some of them. The sample has approximately 120,000 clones, nearly 90% seen once. This CDR3 is 17 amino acids long. The germline gives CDR1 MNHEY, CDR2 SMNVEV (reference sequence). J lost 9 bases, V lost 4 bases, and 11 bases had no gene match. Here the sequenced sample was peripheral blood, taken on day 0 of MenACWY control vaccination. The receptor comes from an adult in good health. The gene calls are TRBV27 and TRBJ2-1; 14 bases agree with TRBD2. CDR3 bases: TGTGCCAGCAGTTCCACCCAGACTAGCGGGAGGGGGGTTGAGCAGTTCTTC. Translated, it gives CASSSTQTSGRGVEQFF.